This T cell receptor (beta chain) was recovered during a study of OX40 agonist ivuxolimab in advanced cancers. The study in broad terms: Ivuxolimab, which targeted the costimulatory receptor OX40 (CD134), was an agonistic, fully human IgG2 monoclonal antibody. In the dose-escalation cohort, 65% to 85% of patients were male, and the mean age was around 65 years with a range of about 20 to 80. Intravenous ivuxolimab was administered to patients every 2 weeks at six dose levels: 0.01, 0.1, 0.3, 1.5, 3 and 10 mg/kg. The point of sequencing TCRbeta in the periphery was to test whether ivuxolimab changed TCR sequence diversity and drove clonal T-cell expansion. Of the approximately 50 dose-escalation patients, hepatocellular carcinoma was present in around 19, melanoma in around 15, renal cell carcinoma in 9 and head and neck cancer in 9. Prior anti-PD-1, anti-PD-L1 or anti-CTLA-4 therapy was permitted, and 35% to 40% of dose-escalation patients had received checkpoint inhibitors. The paper covers the monotherapy dose-escalation part of the phase I ivuxolimab trial, which included N of about 51 patients. Partial responses were achieved by three dose-escalation patients, of whom one had hepatocellular carcinoma and two had cutaneous melanoma.

Reading from cysteine to phenylalanine, the CDR3 counts 17 amino acids. The retained sequence is limited to the CDR3, 51 bases, with the frame set at the first base. A distance of 20 bases separates the germline ends of V and J, which lose 8 bases and 0 bases respectively. Genomic DNA was extracted from sorted cells for sequencing of the TCRbeta CDR3 region. The immunoSEQ Assay was used for sequencing of TCRbeta CDR3 regions. TCRdb provides this immuneACCESS table in a form limited to in-frame rearrangements. Some clones are lacking; in checked studies, under half of them reflect an unresolved V gene, and why the rest are absent is not known. The sample yields approximately 60,000 clones; 83% were counted once. The ten biggest clones cover over 3% of the sample. As concerns this clone: It lacks a known antigen. No much larger clone is present one base from it, and per-base qualities are unavailable.

Here is what the overall study found, with its caveats: In partial responders in the 0.1-3.0 mg/kg groups, normalized peripheral clonal expansion was found to be among the lowest, especially among CD8+ T cells. Low levels of normalized T-cell clonal expansion were also shown by some nonresponding patients. At doses of 0.1 to 3.0 mg/kg, clonal expansion of both CD4+ and CD8+ T cells in blood was seen between baseline and week 6. After ivuxolimab, more expanded clones were found on average in CD8+ T cells than in CD4+ T cells. The antigen specificity of the peripheral T cells that underwent clonal expansion was not determined.

Patients with autoimmune disease history or receiving systemic immunosuppression were excluded from the trial. Peripheral blood for TCR sequencing was collected from all dose cohorts at baseline, on cycle 4 day 1, and on cycle 7 day 1. Samples were obtained from an open-label, multicenter, first-in-human phase I dose-escalation trial of ivuxolimab. Adults with locally advanced or metastatic head and neck squamous cell, hepatocellular, melanoma or renal cell carcinoma were enrolled in the trial. Before TCR sequencing, CD4+ T cells and CD8+ T cells were sorted from peripheral blood as separate populations.

The receptor's source is an adult with an advanced solid tumor such as melanoma, head and neck, liver or kidney cancer. The source was CD4+ or CD8+ T cells sorted from blood, collected in a trial of the OX40 agonist ivuxolimab. The V and J segments used are TRBV23-1 and TRBJ1-5; no D gene can be assigned with confidence. TRBV23-1 is annotated as an ORF whose role is uncertain. The CDR3 reads CASRTRRQVNSNQPQHF. The nucleotide sequence reads TGCGCCAGCCGAACCCGTCGGCAGGTAAATAGCAATCAGCCCCAGCATTTT.